The next 10 T cell receptor beta chains were all read from a single sample in a study of cytomegalovirus exposure and HLA in healthy donors. Repertoires were generated with immunoSEQ multiplex PCR, while TCRdb's copy carries only in-frame clones and drops some. Of hundreds of thousands of clones listed, just over 85% are singletons. The sample consisted of PBMCs. These receptors all come from a woman aged 18-30 years in good health and CMV-seronegative.

This sequence joins TRBV19 and TRBJ2-1, with TRBD2 identical over 10 bases. Germline CDR1 and CDR2: LNHDA and SQIVND (reference sequence). The CDR3 contains 15 residues. The V segment lost 1 base and the J segment 5 bases; nucleotides outside the gene matches: 2. CDR3 in DNA: TGTGCCAGTAGTATAGTAGCGGGAGGTAACAATGAGCAGTTCTTC. Residues: CASSIVAGGNNEQFF.

The chain links TRBV19 to TRBJ2-7; weak D call: TRBD2 (5 bases). The V end lost 1 base, the J end lost 3 bases, and 7 bases lay between the germline ends. CDR1 and CDR2 (germline): LNHDA, SQIVND (reference sequence). This CDR3 is built from 13 residues. CDR3 sequence (DNA): TGTGCCAGTAGTATAGCTCGGGGCTACGAGCAGTACTTC. As protein: CASSIARGYEQYF.

The CDR3 is CASMLRLAGNYNEQFF. The CDR3 DNA reads as TGTGCCAGCATGCTTCGACTAGCGGGTAACTACAATGAGCAGTTCTTC. The chain carries TRBV2 and TRBJ2-1; the match to TRBD2 covers 10 bases. With 7 bases clipped from V and 3 bases from J, the junction kept 9 bases outside the gene matches. CDR3 size: 16 residues. Per germline, CDR1 SNHLY and CDR2 FYNNEI.

This rearrangement joins TRBV6-5 to TRBJ1-5; weak D call: TRBD1 (5 bases). The CDR3 totals 13 residues. Between the trimmed V and J ends, which lost 6 bases and 2 bases, there was a span of 8 bases. Germline values: CDR1 MNHEY, CDR2 SVGAGI. CDR3 DNA: TGTGCCAGCAGGCGGGACGGCAATCAGCCCCAGCATTTT. Translation: CASRRDGNQPQHF.

The CDR3 spells CSARQSDYYGYTF. In DNA, the CDR3 is TGCAGCGCCAGACAGAGTGACTACTATGGCTACACCTTC. The chain joins TRBV29-1 to TRBJ1-2, with D possibly matching TRBD1 (5 bases). V lost 7 bases and J 3 bases, leaving 15 bases between the germline ends. This CDR3 spans 13 amino acids. The germline V gene has CDR1 SQVTM and CDR2 ANQGSEA.

The V call is TRBV29-1, the J call TRBJ2-3, with 7 bases lining up with TRBD2. Germline trimming cut 3 bases from V and 2 bases from J; bases unmatched to any gene: 11. The germline V gene has CDR1 SQVTM and CDR2 ANQGSEA. This CDR3 region has 16 residues. The CDR3 region is CSVDGRLAAFTDTQYF. The CDR3 DNA follows: TGCAGCGTTGATGGACGGCTAGCGGCCTTCACAGATACGCAGTATTTT.

The chain links TRBV6-1 to TRBJ2-1, with 7 bases matching TRBD1. CDR3 size: 14 residues. Germline V gene lookup returns CDR1 MNHNS and CDR2 SASEGT. Trimming at V came to 6 bases and at J to 0 bases, leaving 2 bases not matched to a gene. In DNA form, the CDR3 reads TGTGCCAGCAGCGACAGGGTCTCCTACAATGAGCAGTTCTTC. Translating it yields CASSDRVSYNEQFF.

V usage is TRBV7-8 and J usage is TRBJ1-1, with D perhaps matching TRBD1 (6 bases). This CDR3 region has 15 residues. Deletions cut 0 bases from V and 1 base from J, with 9 bases between. Germline V lookup: CDR1 SGHVS, CDR2 FQNEAQ. The CDR3 region has the DNA TGTGCCAGCAGCTTAGCGGGGGGGCGGAACACTGAAGCTTTCTTT. As protein: CASSLAGGRNTEAFF.

The CDR3 reads CASNPKGTKSTDTQYF. CDR3 bases: TGCGCCAGCAACCCAAAGGGGACAAAAAGCACAGATACGCAGTATTTT. The chain recombines TRBV4-1 with TRBJ2-3, with D maybe TRBD1 (6 bases). CDR3 length: 16 amino acids. Germline V gene lookup returns CDR1 MGHRA and CDR2 YSYEKL. Trimming left V 7 bases short and J 0 bases short, with 17 bases between.

The rearrangement uses TRBV13 and TRBJ2-3; D is possibly TRBD1 (7 bases). CDR3 length: 16 amino acids. V lost 2 bases, J lost 2 bases, and 14 bases lay in between. CDR1 is PRHDT, CDR2 FYEKMQ, per germline (reference sequence). For the CDR3, the DNA is TGTGCCAGCAGCTTAAGGGCAGGGGGGCACACAGATACGCAGTATTTT. Translation: CASSLRAGGHTDTQYF.